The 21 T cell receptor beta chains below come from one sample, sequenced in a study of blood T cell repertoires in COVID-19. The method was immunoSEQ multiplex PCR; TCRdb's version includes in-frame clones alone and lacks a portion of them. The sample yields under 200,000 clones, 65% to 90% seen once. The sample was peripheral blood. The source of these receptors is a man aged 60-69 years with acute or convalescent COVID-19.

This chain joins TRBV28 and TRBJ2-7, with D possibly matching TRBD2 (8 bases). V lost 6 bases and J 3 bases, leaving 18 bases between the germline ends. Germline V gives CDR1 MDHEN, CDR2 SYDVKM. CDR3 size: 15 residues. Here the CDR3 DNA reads TGTGCCAGCAGACTCGGGGGGGACAGTCTCTACGAGCAGTACTTC. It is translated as CASRLGGDSLYEQYF.

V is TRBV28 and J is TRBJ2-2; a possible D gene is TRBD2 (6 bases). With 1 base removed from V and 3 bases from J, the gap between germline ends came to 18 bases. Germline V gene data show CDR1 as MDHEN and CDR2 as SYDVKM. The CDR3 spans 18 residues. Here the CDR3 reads CASSLFFSGQRDTGELFF. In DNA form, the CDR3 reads TGTGCCAGCAGTTTATTTTTTAGCGGTCAAAGGGACACCGGGGAGCTGTTTTTT.

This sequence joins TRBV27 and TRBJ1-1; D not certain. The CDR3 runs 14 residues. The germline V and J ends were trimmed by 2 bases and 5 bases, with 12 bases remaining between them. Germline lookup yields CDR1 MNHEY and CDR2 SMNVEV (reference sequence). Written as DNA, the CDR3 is TGTGCCAGCAGTTTAAGGGAGCTGGATACTGAAGCTTTCTTT. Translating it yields CASSLRELDTEAFF.

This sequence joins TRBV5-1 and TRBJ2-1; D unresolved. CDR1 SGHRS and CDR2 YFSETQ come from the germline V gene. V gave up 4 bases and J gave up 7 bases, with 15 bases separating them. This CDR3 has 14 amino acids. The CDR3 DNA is TGCGCCAGCAGCCCCGGGTCGGCCCTGAATGAGCAGTTCTTC. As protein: CASSPGSALNEQFF.

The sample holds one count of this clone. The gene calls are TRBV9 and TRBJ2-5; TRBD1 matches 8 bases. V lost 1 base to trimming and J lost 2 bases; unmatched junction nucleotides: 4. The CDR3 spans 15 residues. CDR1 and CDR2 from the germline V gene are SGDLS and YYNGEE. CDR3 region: CASSVQGAWQETQYF. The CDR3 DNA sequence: TGTGCCAGCAGCGTACAGGGGGCCTGGCAAGAGACCCAGTACTTC.

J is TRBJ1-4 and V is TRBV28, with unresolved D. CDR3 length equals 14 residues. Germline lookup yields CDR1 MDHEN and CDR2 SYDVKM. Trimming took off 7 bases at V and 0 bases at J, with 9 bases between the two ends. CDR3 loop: CASKERATNEKLFF. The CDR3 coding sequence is TGTGCCAGCAAGGAGAGGGCAACTAATGAAAAACTGTTTTTT.

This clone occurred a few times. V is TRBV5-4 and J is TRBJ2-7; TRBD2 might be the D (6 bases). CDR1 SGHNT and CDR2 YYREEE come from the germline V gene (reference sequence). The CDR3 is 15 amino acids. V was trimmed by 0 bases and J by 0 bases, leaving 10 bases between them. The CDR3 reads CASSLDTSSSYEQYF. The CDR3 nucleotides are TGTGCCAGCAGCTTGGATACTAGCTCCTCCTACGAGCAGTACTTC.

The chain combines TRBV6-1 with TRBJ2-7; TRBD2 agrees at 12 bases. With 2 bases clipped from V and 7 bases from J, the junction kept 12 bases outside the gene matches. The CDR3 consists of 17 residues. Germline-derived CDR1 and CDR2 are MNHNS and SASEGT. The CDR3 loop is CASSEWTSGTPKKEQYF. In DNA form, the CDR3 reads TGTGCCAGCAGTGAATGGACTAGCGGGACCCCTAAAAAGGAGCAGTACTTC.

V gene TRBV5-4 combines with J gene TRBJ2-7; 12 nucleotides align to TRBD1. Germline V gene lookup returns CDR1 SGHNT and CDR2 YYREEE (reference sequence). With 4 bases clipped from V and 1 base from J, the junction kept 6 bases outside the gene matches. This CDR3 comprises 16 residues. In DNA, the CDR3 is TGTGCCAGCAGCCGTCCGGGACAGGGGGCTTCCTACGAGCAGTACTTC. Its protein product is CASSRPGQGASYEQYF.

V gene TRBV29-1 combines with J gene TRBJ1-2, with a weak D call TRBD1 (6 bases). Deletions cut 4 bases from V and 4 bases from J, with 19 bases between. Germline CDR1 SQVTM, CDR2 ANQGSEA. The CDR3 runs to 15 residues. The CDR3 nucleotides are TGCAGCGTTGCCGCTAGGGGGGGGGCGAGCTATGGCTACACCTTC. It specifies CSVAARGGASYGYTF.

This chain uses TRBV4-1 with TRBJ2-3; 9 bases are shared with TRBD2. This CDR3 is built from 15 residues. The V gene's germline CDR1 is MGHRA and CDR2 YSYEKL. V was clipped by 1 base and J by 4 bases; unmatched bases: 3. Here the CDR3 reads CASSQVGTSPDTQYF. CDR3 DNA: TGCGCCAGCAGCCAAGTGGGGACTAGCCCAGATACGCAGTATTTT.

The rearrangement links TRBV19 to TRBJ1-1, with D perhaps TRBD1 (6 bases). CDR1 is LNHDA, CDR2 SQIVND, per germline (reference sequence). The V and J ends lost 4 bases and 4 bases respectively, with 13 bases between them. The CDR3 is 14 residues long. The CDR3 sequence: CASSTEGVVTEAFF. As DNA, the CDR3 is TGTGCCAGTAGTACCGAGGGGGTGGTCACTGAAGCTTTCTTT.

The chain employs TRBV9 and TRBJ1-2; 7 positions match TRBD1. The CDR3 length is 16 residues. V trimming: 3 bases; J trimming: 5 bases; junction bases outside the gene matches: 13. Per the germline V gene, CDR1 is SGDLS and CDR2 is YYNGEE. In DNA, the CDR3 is TGTGCCAGCAGCGCAGGGGGGACAGCCGCGGCATATGGCTACACCTTC. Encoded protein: CASSAGGTAAAYGYTF.

CDR3 region: CASRGQGSSYEQYF. The CDR3 nucleotides are TGCGCCAGCAGAGGTCAGGGGTCATCTTACGAGCAGTACTTC. The rearrangement links TRBV5-1 to TRBJ2-7, with a weak D call TRBD1 (6 bases). The V end lost 5 bases, the J end lost 4 bases, and 16 bases lay between the germline ends. This CDR3 region has 14 residues. Germline V CDR1 and CDR2: SGHRS, YFSETQ.

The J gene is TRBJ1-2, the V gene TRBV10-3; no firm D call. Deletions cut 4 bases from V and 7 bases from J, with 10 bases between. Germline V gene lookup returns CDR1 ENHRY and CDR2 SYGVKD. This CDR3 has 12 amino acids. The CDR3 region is CAISGAGGGYTF. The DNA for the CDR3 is TGTGCCATCAGTGGAGCCGGAGGTGGCTACACCTTC.

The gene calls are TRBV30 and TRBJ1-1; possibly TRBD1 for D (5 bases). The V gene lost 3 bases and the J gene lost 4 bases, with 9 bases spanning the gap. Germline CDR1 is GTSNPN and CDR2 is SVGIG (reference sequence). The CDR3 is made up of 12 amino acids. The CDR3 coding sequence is TGTGCCTGGAGCGGGGGTGGCACTGAAGCTTTCTTT. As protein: CAWSGGGTEAFF.

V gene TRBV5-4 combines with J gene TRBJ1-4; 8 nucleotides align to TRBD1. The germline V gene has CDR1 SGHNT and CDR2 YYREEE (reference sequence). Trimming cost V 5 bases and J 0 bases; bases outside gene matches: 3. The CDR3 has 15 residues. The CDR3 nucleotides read TGTGCCAGCAGTCAGGGGGCGACAACTAATGAAAAACTGTTTTTT. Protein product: CASSQGATTNEKLFF.

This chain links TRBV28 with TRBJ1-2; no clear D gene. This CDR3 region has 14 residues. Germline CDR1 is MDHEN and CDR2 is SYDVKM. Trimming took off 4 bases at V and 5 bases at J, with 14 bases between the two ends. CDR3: CASSSEGILYGYTF. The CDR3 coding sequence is TGTGCCAGCAGTTCTGAGGGAATTCTATATGGCTACACCTTC.

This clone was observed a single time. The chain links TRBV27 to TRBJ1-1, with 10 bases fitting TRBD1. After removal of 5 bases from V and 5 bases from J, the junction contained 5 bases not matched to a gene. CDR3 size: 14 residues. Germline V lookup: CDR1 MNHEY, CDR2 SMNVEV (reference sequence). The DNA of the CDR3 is TGTGCCAGCAGTGACCGGGACAGGGGTACTGAAGCTTTCTTT. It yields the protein CASSDRDRGTEAFF.

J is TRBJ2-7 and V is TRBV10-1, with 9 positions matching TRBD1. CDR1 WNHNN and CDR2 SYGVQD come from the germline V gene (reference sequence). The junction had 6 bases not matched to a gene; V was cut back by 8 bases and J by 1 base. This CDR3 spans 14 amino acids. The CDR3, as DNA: TGCGCCAGCTCAGTCGGGACAGGGTCCTACGAGCAGTACTTC. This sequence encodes CASSVGTGSYEQYF.

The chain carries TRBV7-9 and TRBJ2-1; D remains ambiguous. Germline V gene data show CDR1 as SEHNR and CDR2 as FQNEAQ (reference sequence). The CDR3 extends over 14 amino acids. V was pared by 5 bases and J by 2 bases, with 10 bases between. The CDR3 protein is CASSTRSTYNEQFF. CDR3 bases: TGTGCCAGCAGCACCCGATCTACCTACAATGAGCAGTTCTTC. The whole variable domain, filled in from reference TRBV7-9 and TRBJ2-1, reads DTGVSQNPRHKITKRGQNVTFRCDPISEHNRLYWYRQTLGQGPEFLTYFQNEAQLEKSRLLSDRFSAERPKGSFSTLEIQRTEQGDSAMYLCASSTRSTYNEQFFGPGTRLTVL.